Below are 19 T cell receptor beta chains sequenced from a single sample in a study of response to subunit inactivated influenza vaccine. MiXCR, applied by TCRdb to the RT-PCR reads, yields one record per CDR3 protein. The sample holds almost 250,000 distinct CDR3 sequences, 12% seen once. The sequencing used non-naive T cells sorted from PBMCs, collected 14 to 15 days before vaccination. These receptor sequences come from a man aged 50 to 60 who received an inactivated influenza vaccine.

The gene calls are TRBV30 and TRBJ1-5; D perhaps matches TRBD1 (5 bases). The CDR3 is made up of 12 amino acids. Germline values: CDR1 GTSNPN, CDR2 SVGIG (reference sequence). Trimming left V 0 bases short and J 9 bases short, with 9 bases between. The chain's CDR3 is CAWSVMQGPQHF. For the CDR3, the DNA is TGTGCCTGGAGTGTAATGCAGGGGCCCCAGCATTTT.

The V gene is TRBV18, the J gene TRBJ2-7; 14 bases are shared with TRBD2. Germline CDR1 KGHSH, CDR2 LQKENI. The V and J ends lost 6 bases and 6 bases, in that order; junction bases with no gene match: 13. CDR3 length: 17 residues. As DNA, the CDR3 is TGTGCCAGCTCCTCGGGACTAGCGGGAGTCTTATCGGCCGAGCAGTACTTC. Translating it yields CASSSGLAGVLSAEQYF. The whole variable domain, remainder taken from reference TRBV18 and TRBJ2-7, is NAGVMQNPRHLVRRRGQEARLRCSPMKGHSHVYWYRQLPEEGLKFMVYLQKENIIDESGMPKERFSAEFPKEGPSILRIQQVVRGDSAAYFCASSSGLAGVLSAEQYFGPGTRLTVT.

The sample holds many counts of this clonotype. The chain uses TRBV2 and TRBJ2-4, with 7 bases aligning to TRBD1. Germline V gene data show CDR1 as SNHLY and CDR2 as FYNNEI. V shed 3 bases, J shed 1 base, and the junction held 9 bases outside the gene matches. The CDR3 loop spans 17 amino acids. The CDR3 here is CASSDHFRDSAKNIQYF. CDR3 in DNA: TGTGCCAGCAGTGATCACTTTCGGGACAGCGCCAAAAACATTCAGTACTTC.

In its sample, this clonotype was seen many times. V and J are TRBV9 and TRBJ2-1; 9 nucleotides match TRBD2. The CDR3 loop spans 15 amino acids. The J segment lost 3 bases and the V segment lost 0 bases, leaving 1 base of the junction unmatched. From germline, CDR1 is SGDLS and CDR2 YYNGEE. CDR3 residues: CASSVGAGGYNEQFF. The CDR3 DNA sequence: TGTGCCAGCAGCGTAGGAGCGGGAGGCTACAATGAGCAGTTCTTC.

The chain couples TRBV3-1 to TRBJ2-7; TRBD2 aligns across 9 bases. Germline values: CDR1 LGHDT, CDR2 YNNKEL (reference sequence). Trimming took 11 bases from V and 5 from J; bases not matched to a gene: 16. The CDR3 is 15 amino acids. CDR3 in DNA: TGTGCCTCCACCCAATCTAGCGGGATGCGAAACGAGCAGTACTTC. This gives the protein CASTQSSGMRNEQYF.

The table lists this clonotype with a few counts. This rearrangement joins TRBV28 to TRBJ2-5; the D gene is possibly TRBD2 (5 bases). V was clipped by 7 bases and J by 9 bases, with 21 bases between them. The CDR3 contains 14 residues. Germline CDR1 is MDHEN and CDR2 is SYDVKM. The CDR3 is CASTQEAFTGAQYF. In nucleotides, the CDR3 is TGTGCCAGCACGCAAGAGGCGTTTACCGGGGCCCAGTACTTC.

The gene calls are TRBV9 and TRBJ2-1; 7 nucleotides agree with TRBD2. Germline V lookup: CDR1 SGDLS, CDR2 YYNGEE. V lost 3 bases to trimming and J lost 1 base; unmatched junction nucleotides: 4. The CDR3 runs to 15 residues. Written as DNA, the CDR3 is TGTGCCAGCAGCGGGGGAGGGTCATCCTACAATGAGCAGTTCTTC. Translating it yields CASSGGGSSYNEQFF.

This chain uses TRBV24-1 with TRBJ2-2, with D tentatively TRBD1 or TRBD2 (6 bases each). Germline loops: CDR1 KGHDR, CDR2 SFDVKD. The V end was cut by 0 bases, the J end by 6 bases, with 13 bases between. The CDR3 extends over 16 amino acids. The CDR3 here is CATSDLLGGQAGELFF. In nucleotides, the CDR3 is TGTGCCACCAGTGATTTGTTGGGGGGCCAGGCCGGGGAGCTGTTTTTT.

Worth noting for this clonotype: Possible read error: a much larger clone is one base away. The chain employs TRBV7-3 and TRBJ2-5; D is possibly TRBD1 (6 bases). V was pared by 1 base and J by 4 bases, with 7 bases between. Germline V gene sequence: CDR1 SGHTA, CDR2 FQGTGA. The CDR3 length is 13 residues. Here the CDR3 reads CASSLIGGETQYF. The CDR3, as DNA: TGTGCCAGCAGCTTAATAGGGGGAGAGACCCAGTACTTC.

This clonotype was observed a few times. J is TRBJ2-7 and V is TRBV2, with a possible D match to TRBD1 (7 bases). Germline V lookup: CDR1 SNHLY, CDR2 FYNNEI. Trimming left V 3 bases short and J 3 bases short, with 9 bases between. CDR3 size: 13 residues. The CDR3 DNA reads TGTGCCAGCAGTGATCAGGGGGGCTACGAGCAGTACTTC. It specifies CASSDQGGYEQYF.

The sample holds a few counts of this clonotype. The J gene is TRBJ1-3, the V gene TRBV30; D is unclear. The germline gives CDR1 GTSNPN, CDR2 SVGIG (reference sequence). This CDR3 has 17 amino acids. Trimming took off 1 base at V and 0 bases at J, with 16 bases between the two ends. This CDR3 is CAWSAPFPPNSGNTIYF. DNA for the CDR3: TGTGCCTGGAGTGCCCCTTTCCCCCCCAACTCTGGAAACACCATATATTTT.

J is TRBJ2-2 and V is TRBV7-3, with no clear D. Germline V gene data show CDR1 as SGHTA and CDR2 as FQGTGA. This CDR3 has 12 residues. The ends were cut back, 5 bases at V and 6 bases at J, with 7 bases in the middle. The CDR3 sequence is CASSPQSGELFF. As DNA, the CDR3 is TGTGCCAGCAGCCCTCAGTCCGGGGAGCTGTTTTTT.

The chain has TRBV7-2 and TRBJ2-2; D unclear. V shed 3 bases and J shed 0 bases, with 8 bases lying between them. The CDR3 has 15 amino acids. Germline V lookup: CDR1 SGHTA, CDR2 FQGNSA. The CDR3 nucleotides are TGTGCCAGCAGCTTTCGGCAGTCGAACACCGGGGAGCTGTTTTTT. Its translation is CASSFRQSNTGELFF.

J is TRBJ2-2 and V is TRBV3-1; a weak D match, TRBD1 (5 bases). The CDR3 is 14 residues long. CDR1 LGHDT and CDR2 YNNKEL come from the germline V gene (reference sequence). V lost 4 bases and J 5 bases, leaving 11 bases between the germline ends. In DNA form, the CDR3 reads TGTGCCAGCAGCCGCCTGCAGGGTACCGGGGAGCTGTTTTTT. Translating gives CASSRLQGTGELFF.

Only a few counts were recorded for this clonotype. This sequence joins TRBV19 and TRBJ1-1; D is ambiguous. V dropped 5 bases and J dropped 0 bases, with 10 bases sitting between them. Germline V gene lookup returns CDR1 LNHDA and CDR2 SQIVND (reference sequence). The length of the CDR3 is 14 residues. CDR3 DNA sequence: TGTGCCAGTAGTTCCGATTCCATGAACACTGAAGCTTTCTTT. Protein: CASSSDSMNTEAFF.

This clonotype was picked up a small number of times. The chain links TRBV20-1 to TRBJ2-1; D ambiguous. With 4 bases removed from V and 0 bases from J, the gap between germline ends came to 13 bases. There are 15 residues in the CDR3. In germline, CDR1 is DFQATT, CDR2 SNEGSKA (reference sequence). CDR3 coding DNA: TGCAGTGCTAAGAACCGAGTGAGCTCCTACAATGAGCAGTTCTTC. This encodes CSAKNRVSSYNEQFF.

This clonotype was picked up many times. This sequence joins TRBV29-1 and TRBJ2-1; the match to TRBD2 covers 14 bases. The germline CDR1 and CDR2 sequences are SQVTM and ANQGSEA. V lost 0 bases and J lost 10; bases outside the gene matches: 8. The CDR3 consists of 16 residues. The CDR3 DNA sequence: TGCAGCGTTGAAGATCGACTAGCGGGAGGGCCAGGGGAGCAGTTCTTC. It encodes CSVEDRLAGGPGEQFF.

In its sample, this clonotype was seen a few times. This sequence joins TRBV6-2 or TRBV6-3 and TRBJ2-3; weak D call: TRBD2 (5 bases). V lost 6 bases and J lost 0, with 13 bases in between. This CDR3 is built from 15 residues. Looked up from germline, CDR1 is MNHEY and CDR2 is SVGEGT. CDR3 in DNA: TGTGCCAGCAGCCCCGGACTCTTCAGCACAGATACGCAGTATTTT. Its protein product is CASSPGLFSTDTQYF.

The rearrangement links TRBV7-8 to TRBJ1-2, with 9 bases identical to TRBD1. Germline values: CDR1 SGHVS, CDR2 FQNEAQ. V lost 5 bases to trimming and J lost 5 bases; unmatched junction nucleotides: 6. The CDR3 runs 14 residues. CDR3 loop: CASSQTGTGYGYTF. The CDR3 region has the DNA TGTGCCAGCAGCCAAACCGGGACAGGGTATGGCTACACCTTC.